This T cell receptor beta chain was recorded in a study of CD8 T cell repertoires and HIV-1 epitope variants. Study-wide context: Epitopes were three Gag families plus Nef HW9 and YT9.

Germline values: CDR1 MDHEN, CDR2 SYDVKM. Trimming pared 6 bases from V and 4 bases from J, leaving 10 bases between. The CDR3 length is 13 residues. Measured with immunoSEQ multiplex PCR; TCRdb has only the in-frame clones, and not every one. The repertoire holds about 4,000 clones, with approximately 70% as singletons. Worth noting for this clone: Its target is unknown.

Material: cultured CD8+ T cells derived from PBMCs. This chain uses TRBV28 with TRBJ2-1; a weak D match, TRBD2 (5 bases). The clonotype comes from a male donor with HIV. This CDR3 reads CASRGLNYNEQFF. For the CDR3, the DNA is TGTGCCAGCAGAGGACTGAATTACAATGAGCAGTTCTTC.